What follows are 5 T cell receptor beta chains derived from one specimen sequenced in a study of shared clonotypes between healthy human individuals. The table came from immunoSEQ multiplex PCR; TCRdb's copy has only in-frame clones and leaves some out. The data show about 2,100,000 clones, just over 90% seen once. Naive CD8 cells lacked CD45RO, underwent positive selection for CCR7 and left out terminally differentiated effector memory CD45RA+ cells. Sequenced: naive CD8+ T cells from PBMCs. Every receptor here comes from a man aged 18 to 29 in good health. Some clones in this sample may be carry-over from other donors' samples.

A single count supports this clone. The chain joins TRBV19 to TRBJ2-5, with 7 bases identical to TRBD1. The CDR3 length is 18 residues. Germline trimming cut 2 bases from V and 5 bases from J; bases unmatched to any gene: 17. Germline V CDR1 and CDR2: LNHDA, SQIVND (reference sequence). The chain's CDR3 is CASSIKGGRGYGLETQYF. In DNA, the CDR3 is TGTGCCAGTAGTATAAAAGGGGGCAGGGGCTACGGGTTGGAGACCCAGTACTTC.

The CDR3 reads CASSSYTGGAWDTEAFF. CDR3 nucleotide sequence: TGTGCCAGCAGCTCGTATACAGGGGGCGCGTGGGACACTGAAGCTTTCTTT. This sequence joins TRBV7-9 and TRBJ1-1; TRBD1 matches at 9 bases. The junction had 12 bases not matched to a gene; V was cut back by 4 bases and J by 3 bases. CDR1 and CDR2 from the germline V gene are SEHNR and FQNEAQ (reference sequence). The CDR3 covers 17 residues.

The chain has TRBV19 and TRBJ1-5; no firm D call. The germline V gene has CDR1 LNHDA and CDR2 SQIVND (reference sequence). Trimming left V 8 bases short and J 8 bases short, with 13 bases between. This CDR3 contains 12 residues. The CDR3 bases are TGTGCCAGTGGTGCGGGGAGGGAGCCCCAGCATTTT. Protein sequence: CASGAGREPQHF.

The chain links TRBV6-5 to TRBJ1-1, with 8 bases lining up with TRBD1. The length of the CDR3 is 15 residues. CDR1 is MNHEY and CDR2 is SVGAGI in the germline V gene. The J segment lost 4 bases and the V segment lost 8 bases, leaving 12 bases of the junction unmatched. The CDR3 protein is CASCLDRDCSTEAFF. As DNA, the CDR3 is TGTGCCAGCTGTTTGGACAGGGACTGCTCCACTGAAGCTTTCTTT.

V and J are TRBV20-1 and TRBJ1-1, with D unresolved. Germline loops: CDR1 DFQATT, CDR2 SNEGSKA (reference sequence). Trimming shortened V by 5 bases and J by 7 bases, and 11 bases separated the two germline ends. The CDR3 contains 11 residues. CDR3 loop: CSASLRVEAFF. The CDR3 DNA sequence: TGCAGTGCTTCCTTAAGGGTTGAAGCTTTCTTT.